These 17 T cell receptor beta chains were all obtained from the same sample, sequenced in a study of T cell responses to AZD1222 COVID-19 vaccine (dated by TCRdb to about 2021). Library preparation employed the immunoSEQ multiplex PCR assay. TCRdb retrieved this table from immuneACCESS and kept in-frame rearrangements only. Not all clones are present; in checked studies, unresolved V genes account for under half, and no reason is known for the remainder. Recorded for this sample are under 150,000 clones; over 75% of them occurred a single time. The leading ten clones occupy roughly 3% of the sample. Interpreted using the paper, the time point label stands for: baseline before first vaccination. The source was peripheral blood, collected on day 0 of AZD1222 vaccination. The source is an adult in good health.

This chain joins TRBV4-1 and TRBJ1-5; TRBD1 is a possible D gene (5 bases). The CDR3 is made up of 15 amino acids. Deletions cut 0 bases from V and 7 bases from J, with 13 bases between. The V gene's germline CDR1 is MGHRA and CDR2 YSYEKL. For the CDR3, the DNA is TGCGCCAGCAGCCAAGATCGGCAGGGTAGACAGCCCCAGCATTTT. As protein: CASSQDRQGRQPQHF.

This clone is a singleton in its sample. J is TRBJ2-7 and V is TRBV7-9, with D uncertain. The CDR3 has 11 residues. Germline CDR1 SEHNR, CDR2 FQNEAQ (reference sequence). The V gene lost 4 bases and the J gene lost 7 bases, with 8 bases spanning the gap. The CDR3 DNA follows: TGTGCCAGCAGCTATTCCGGAGAGCAGTACTTC. This translates into CASSYSGEQYF.

In DNA form, the CDR3 reads TGCGCCAGCAGCTTACAGGGTTCAGATACGCAGTATTTT. This translates into CASSLQGSDTQYF. The rearrangement joins TRBV5-1 to TRBJ2-3; TRBD1 might be the D (6 bases). The germline V gene has CDR1 SGHRS and CDR2 YFSETQ. The CDR3 is 13 amino acids. The ends were cut back, 2 bases at V and 4 bases at J, with 8 bases in the middle.

CDR3 DNA sequence: TGTGCCAGCAGCCCATCCGCCGGGGACTATGGCTACACCTTC. Translation gives CASSPSAGDYGYTF. J is TRBJ1-2 and V is TRBV7-2; D is unclear. Trimming stripped 5 bases from V and 3 bases from J, with 13 bases between. The V gene's germline CDR1 is SGHTA and CDR2 FQGNSA. The CDR3 has 14 amino acids.

The rearrangement links TRBV15 to TRBJ1-5; weak D call: TRBD1 (5 bases). CDR3 length equals 15 residues. The germline V gene encodes CDR1 LNHNV and CDR2 YYDKDF (reference sequence). With 3 bases removed from V and 1 base from J, the gap between germline ends came to 10 bases. The CDR3 reads CATSRSGLSNQPQHF. The CDR3 coding sequence is TGTGCCACCAGCAGGTCAGGGCTCAGCAATCAGCCCCAGCATTTT.

This clone has just one count. The genes are TRBV2 and TRBJ2-2, with D possibly TRBD1 on 6 matching bases. Per germline, CDR1 SNHLY and CDR2 FYNNEI. CDR3 length: 16 residues. Trimming left V 8 bases short and J 8 bases short, with 24 bases between. CDR3: CASLIEDSPRSGELFF. CDR3 coding DNA: TGTGCCAGCCTTATCGAGGACAGTCCCCGTTCGGGGGAGCTGTTTTTT.

This clone came up once. The chain joins TRBV25-1 to TRBJ2-2; weak D call: TRBD2 (6 bases). Germline loops: CDR1 MGHDK, CDR2 SYGVNS. Trimming pared 5 bases from V and 5 bases from J, leaving 12 bases between. CDR3 length: 14 amino acids. CDR3 region: CASSPQEGTGELFF. Written as DNA, the CDR3 is TGTGCCAGCAGTCCCCAGGAGGGGACCGGGGAGCTGTTTTTT.

This rearrangement joins TRBV7-9 to TRBJ2-7; D is uncertain. V dropped 3 bases and J dropped 2 bases, with 14 bases sitting between them. Germline CDR1 and CDR2: SEHNR and FQNEAQ (reference sequence). The length of the CDR3 is 15 residues. CDR3: CASSFVESKTYEQYF. Here the CDR3 DNA reads TGTGCCAGCAGCTTTGTCGAGAGCAAAACCTACGAGCAGTACTTC.

The chain carries TRBV5-4 and TRBJ1-1; 8 bases fit TRBD1. J gave up 1 base and V 0 bases, and 2 bases lay outside the gene matches. The CDR3 sequence is 15 residues long. Germline assignment: CDR1 SGHNT and CDR2 YYREEE (reference sequence). The CDR3: CASSLAQGGNTEAFF. The CDR3 coding sequence is TGTGCCAGCAGCTTGGCACAGGGGGGGAACACTGAAGCTTTCTTT.

The rearrangement links TRBV23-1 to TRBJ1-4; TRBD1 aligns across 9 bases. TRBV23-1 is designated an ORF whose function remains uncertain. The CDR3 length is 16 residues. The CDR3 sequence: CPTSPPGGQGGEKLFF. The CDR3 nucleotides are TGCCCCACCAGTCCTCCTGGGGGACAGGGAGGGGAAAAACTGTTTTTT.

This rearrangement joins TRBV6-4 to TRBJ2-2; D remains ambiguous. Germline V gene lookup returns CDR1 MRHNA and CDR2 SNTAGT. Trimming shortened V by 3 bases and J by 3 bases, and 11 bases separated the two germline ends. The CDR3 runs 15 residues. The CDR3 DNA reads as TGTGCCAGCAGTGAAGAGTTGGGCCACACCGGGGAGCTGTTTTTT. Amino acids: CASSEELGHTGELFF.

V and J are TRBV6-5 and TRBJ2-7, with a tentative D call TRBD1 (6 bases). Per germline, CDR1 MNHEY and CDR2 SVGAGI. This CDR3 spans 13 amino acids. Trimming left V 2 bases short and J 5 bases short, with 10 bases between. The CDR3 region is CASSYVGADEQYF. The CDR3 nucleotides are TGTGCCAGCAGTTACGTGGGGGCCGACGAGCAGTACTTC.

CDR3 sequence: CASSQESPDTQYF. The CDR3 region has the DNA TGCGCCAGCAGCCAAGAATCTCCAGATACGCAGTATTTT. The chain is built from TRBV4-3 and TRBJ2-3, with D hard to call. The V gene lost 0 bases and the J gene lost 4 bases, with 5 bases spanning the gap. Germline V gene lookup returns CDR1 LGHNA and CDR2 YSLEER. The CDR3 is 13 residues long.

This clone has a handful of counts. V is TRBV29-1 and J is TRBJ1-2; no firm D call. CDR1 is SQVTM and CDR2 is ANQGSEA in the germline V gene. V was pared by 5 bases and J by 0 bases, with 10 bases between. The CDR3 totals 13 residues. DNA of the CDR3: TGCAGCGTTAGGACTGGAGCTAACTATGGCTACACCTTC. Protein: CSVRTGANYGYTF.

This clone was found once. V gene TRBV9 combines with J gene TRBJ2-7, with 7 bases aligning to TRBD1. The CDR3 totals 14 residues. Per the germline V gene, CDR1 is SGDLS and CDR2 is YYNGEE. The trim removed 0 bases at V and 3 bases at J, leaving 3 bases unmatched. The CDR3 DNA follows: TGTGCCAGCAGCGTAGCTCCAGGGGGCTACGAGCAGTACTTC. Its translation is CASSVAPGGYEQYF.

The rearrangement links TRBV14 to TRBJ2-1; no clear D gene. With 1 base removed from V and 10 bases from J, the gap between germline ends came to 5 bases. The CDR3 has 11 residues. The V gene's germline CDR1 is SGHDN and CDR2 FVKESK. DNA of the CDR3: TGTGCCAGCAGCCAAGGTCGGGAGCAGTTCTTC. Translated: CASSQGREQFF.

The V call is TRBV5-8, the J call TRBJ2-7; 12 bases agree with TRBD1. The germline gives CDR1 SGHTS, CDR2 YDEGEE. The V gene end was trimmed by 5 bases and the J gene end by 7 bases; junction bases not matched to a gene: 10. This CDR3 has 15 residues. The CDR3 DNA follows: TGTGCCAGCAGACTAACCGGGACAGGGGGCGAAGAGCAGTACTTC. Amino acids: CASRLTGTGGEEQYF. Together with reference TRBV5-8 and TRBJ2-7, the CDR3 gives the full variable domain: EAGVTQSPTHLIKTRGQQATLRCSPISGHTSVYWYQQALGLGLQFLLWYDEGEERNRGNFPPRFSGRQFPNYSSELNVNALELEDSALYLCASRLTGTGGEEQYFGPGTRLTVT.